The 21 T cell receptor beta chains given below trace back to one sample, sequenced in a study of T cell responses to AZD1222 COVID-19 vaccine. Libraries were prepared by immunoSEQ multiplex PCR; TCRdb keeps only in-frame clonotypes and omits some of them. The table shows under 150,000 clones, with about 93% occurring only once. Sequences were derived from peripheral blood, sampled on day 0 of AZD1222 vaccination. The receptors were sampled from an adult in good health.

The chain carries TRBV7-2 and TRBJ1-2, with D tentatively TRBD1 (5 bases). Trimming left V 8 bases short and J 7 bases short, with 26 bases between. Germline V gene lookup returns CDR1 SGHTA and CDR2 FQGNSA. The CDR3 length is 16 residues. CDR3 nucleotide sequence: TGTGCCAGCGCGAATTTAGGGGAAGTTCGGGTTCGTGGCTACACCTTC. Protein sequence: CASANLGEVRVRGYTF.

The chain recombines TRBV5-4 with TRBJ1-1; D may be TRBD1 (6 bases). V dropped 4 bases and J dropped 0 bases, with 13 bases sitting between them. Looked up from germline, CDR1 is SGHNT and CDR2 is YYREEE (reference sequence). This CDR3 has 15 residues. DNA of the CDR3: TGTGCCAGCAGCCCAACAACAGGGATGAACACTGAAGCTTTCTTT. Protein sequence: CASSPTTGMNTEAFF.

The gene calls are TRBV18 and TRBJ1-1; D gene uncertain. Deletions cut 1 base from V and 6 bases from J, with 12 bases between. Per germline, CDR1 KGHSH and CDR2 LQKENI. The CDR3 has 14 residues. The CDR3, as DNA: TGTGCCAGCTCACCACGGAGGGATGTTGCTGAAGCTTTCTTT. Its protein is CASSPRRDVAEAFF.

The rearrangement links TRBV6-1 to TRBJ2-1, with D perhaps being TRBD1 or TRBD2 (5 bases each). The CDR3 is 15 amino acids. Germline CDR1 reads MNHNS; CDR2 reads SASEGT. V lost 3 bases to trimming and J lost 4 bases, with 13 bases between them. CDR3 sequence: CASSEGDRRYNEQFF. CDR3 bases: TGTGCCAGCAGTGAGGGGGACCGGCGATACAATGAGCAGTTCTTC.

The chain joins TRBV15 to TRBJ1-1, with 8 bases lining up with TRBD1. This CDR3 region has 15 residues. Germline V lookup: CDR1 LNHNV, CDR2 YYDKDF (reference sequence). The V segment lost 2 bases and the J segment 7 bases; nucleotides outside the gene matches: 9. CDR3 sequence (DNA): TGTGCCACCAGCAGATCTGGACAGGGAGAGGGTGAAGCTTTCTTT. It is translated as CATSRSGQGEGEAFF.

The gene calls are TRBV30 and TRBJ1-1; 8 nucleotides line up with TRBD1. Germline CDR1 and CDR2: GTSNPN and SVGIG (reference sequence). The junction had 8 bases not matched to a gene; V was cut back by 2 bases and J by 0 bases. This CDR3 spans 16 amino acids. In nucleotides, the CDR3 is TGTGCCTGGAGTATTCAGGGGGCTACCTTGAACACTGAAGCTTTCTTT. This codes for CAWSIQGATLNTEAFF.

Points on this clone: Other DNA sequences in the same sample also yield this CDR3. The CDR3 loop reads CASSLGDSNQPQHF. The CDR3 nucleotides read TGTGCCAGCAGCTTAGGCGATAGCAATCAGCCCCAGCATTTT. The chain employs TRBV7-9 and TRBJ1-5; D is unclear. Per the germline V gene, CDR1 is SEHNR and CDR2 is FQNEAQ (reference sequence). The V end lost 1 base, the J end lost 0 bases, and 4 bases lay between the germline ends. The CDR3 consists of 14 residues.

The CDR3 is CASSDRIHSNQPQHF. The CDR3, as DNA: TGTGCCAGCAGTGACAGAATACATAGCAATCAGCCCCAGCATTTT. This chain joins TRBV6-1 and TRBJ1-5; the D is unclear. The germline gives CDR1 MNHNS, CDR2 SASEGT. Trimming shortened V by 3 bases and J by 0 bases, and 9 bases separated the two germline ends. The CDR3 runs to 15 residues.

The chain is built from TRBV5-1 and TRBJ1-1; D is unclear. The CDR3 has 16 residues. V was cut by 0 bases and J by 0 bases, with 12 bases left in between. Germline V CDR1 and CDR2: SGHRS, YFSETQ. The CDR3 sequence: CASSLGPTRMNTEAFF. In nucleotides, the CDR3 is TGCGCCAGCAGCTTGGGCCCCACCAGAATGAACACTGAAGCTTTCTTT.

The chain links TRBV27 to TRBJ1-6, with D unresolved. This CDR3 region has 14 residues. Looked up from germline, CDR1 is MNHEY and CDR2 is SMNVEV (reference sequence). Trimming removed 6 bases at V and 8 bases at J, with 14 bases between. CDR3 region: CASSFTGSHSPLHF. For the CDR3, the DNA is TGTGCCAGCAGCTTCACGGGATCGCATTCACCCCTCCACTTT.

The gene calls are TRBV9 and TRBJ1-2, with D unclear. Germline V CDR1 and CDR2: SGDLS, YYNGEE. V was shortened by 2 bases and J by 2 bases, with 19 bases between the two germline ends. The CDR3 has 17 amino acids. CDR3 sequence reads: CASSVSPRLGQNYGYTF. DNA for the CDR3: TGTGCCAGCAGCGTTTCTCCCCGCCTTGGCCAAAACTATGGCTACACCTTC. The whole variable domain, remainder taken from reference TRBV9 and TRBJ1-2, is DSGVTQTPKHLITATGQRVTLRCSPRSGDLSVYWYQQSLDQGLQFLIQYYNGEERAKGNILERFSAQQFPDLHSELNLSSLELGDSALYFCASSVSPRLGQNYGYTFGSGTRLTVV.

The chain recombines TRBV19 with TRBJ2-2, with unresolved D. The CDR3 covers 14 residues. Germline V gene sequence: CDR1 LNHDA, CDR2 SQIVND (reference sequence). Trimming shortened V by 1 base and J by 4 bases, and 7 bases separated the two germline ends. CDR3 loop: CASSIGRGTGELFF. Here the CDR3 DNA reads TGTGCCAGTAGTATAGGTAGAGGCACCGGGGAGCTGTTTTTT.

The chain joins TRBV2 to TRBJ1-6; D gene uncertain. Germline V gives CDR1 SNHLY, CDR2 FYNNEI. V shed 1 base and J shed 12 bases, with 19 bases lying between them. The CDR3 covers 16 residues. The CDR3 DNA is TGTGCCAGCAGTGAAGAAGGGAGACCGCCGCCGGGACCCCTCCACTTT. Translating gives CASSEEGRPPPGPLHF.

The chain joins TRBV15 to TRBJ1-5, with D unresolved. CDR1 and CDR2 from the germline V gene are LNHNV and YYDKDF (reference sequence). V gave up 0 bases and J gave up 8 bases, with 14 bases separating them. CDR3 size: 15 residues. The CDR3 coding sequence is TGTGCCACCAGCAGAGATGCGGGCGGCCGGGAGCCCCAGCATTTT. Translated: CATSRDAGGREPQHF.

The chain carries TRBV2 and TRBJ2-7; 8 bases align to TRBD2. From germline, CDR1 is SNHLY and CDR2 FYNNEI. Trimming took 9 bases from V and 0 from J; bases not matched to a gene: 7. The CDR3 is made up of 14 amino acids. The CDR3 region has the DNA TGTGCCAGTAAACTAGCGGACAGCTCCTACGAGCAGTACTTC. As protein: CASKLADSSYEQYF.

The chain carries TRBV19 and TRBJ1-2, with a tentative D call TRBD1 (6 bases). From germline, CDR1 is LNHDA and CDR2 SQIVND (reference sequence). V dropped 10 bases and J dropped 8 bases, with 29 bases sitting between them. The CDR3 contains 16 residues. The CDR3 nucleotides are TGTGCCACCTACGGTGACAGGCTGAATATGGTGCGGGGCTACACCTTC. Amino acid sequence: CATYGDRLNMVRGYTF.

The chain joins TRBV19 to TRBJ2-1; 9 bases line up with TRBD2. CDR1 and CDR2 from the germline V gene are LNHDA and SQIVND (reference sequence). J gave up 0 bases and V 3 bases, and 9 bases lay outside the gene matches. The CDR3 spans 18 residues. The CDR3 nucleotides read TGTGCCAGTAGTATCTCCTTGGGGCGGGGGGGCTCCTACAATGAGCAGTTCTTC. The encoded protein is CASSISLGRGGSYNEQFF.

J is TRBJ2-3 and V is TRBV7-9, with 7 bases fitting TRBD1. This CDR3 spans 16 amino acids. Germline loops: CDR1 SEHNR, CDR2 FQNEAQ (reference sequence). The V segment lost 5 bases and the J segment 0 bases; nucleotides outside the gene matches: 8. CDR3 sequence reads: CASSPLGRGSTDTQYF. CDR3 DNA sequence: TGTGCCAGCAGCCCCCTGGGCAGGGGGAGCACAGATACGCAGTATTTT.

The chain has TRBV6-1 and TRBJ2-5; TRBD2 aligns across 11 bases. The CDR3 runs to 16 residues. Per the germline V gene, CDR1 is MNHNS and CDR2 is SASEGT. V was clipped by 4 bases and J by 2 bases; unmatched bases: 6. The CDR3 DNA reads TGTGCCAGCAGTGCCCCTAGCGGGGGGTTTCAAGAGACCCAGTACTTC. It encodes CASSAPSGGFQETQYF.

The genes are TRBV19 and TRBJ1-2; no firm D call. Germline CDR1 LNHDA, CDR2 SQIVND (reference sequence). V lost 5 bases and J 0 bases, leaving 16 bases between the germline ends. CDR3 length: 16 amino acids. CDR3 amino acids: CASSPGGVWSNYGYTF. CDR3 coding DNA: TGTGCCAGTAGTCCTGGCGGGGTTTGGTCTAACTATGGCTACACCTTC.

V and J are TRBV21-1 and TRBJ1-1; TRBD1 was called by the table and not checked on the DNA. TRBV21-1 is shown as a pseudogene. This CDR3 contains 16 residues. DNA of the CDR3: TGTGCCAGCAGCAAAGTAGACAGGGCGGATGACACTGAAGCTTTCTTT. It is translated as CASSKVDRADDTEAFF.